This TCR beta chain was captured by sequencing in a study of shared clonotypes between healthy human individuals. Findings of the study overall: Approximately 5% was the fraction of naive CD4 clonotypes found shared across several donors.

This clone has ten or more counts. Its cognate antigen is unknown. Genomic DNA of every subset was divided equally among multiple immunoSEQ plates. Sequencing used immunoSEQ multiplex PCR; TCRdb keeps in-frame clones, though not all of them. Of almost 750,000 clones listed, just under 75% were seen once; the top ten hold about 1.8%. The TCR was taken from a woman under 40 in good health. Sequenced input: memory CD4+ T cells sorted from blood. The subset was: CD45RA-negative fraction.

The CDR3 is CASSQGLAGELFF. In nucleotides, the CDR3 is TGCGCCAGCAGCCAGGGACTAGCCGGGGAGCTGTTTTTT. The chain has TRBV5-1 and TRBJ2-2, with TRBD2 matching over 8 bases. Germline CDR1 and CDR2: SGHRS and YFSETQ. V gave up 4 bases and J gave up 6 bases; unmatched junction bases: 2. The CDR3 is 13 amino acids.